In its sample, the clone carrying this T cell receptor beta chain was seen a few times. As yet, its antigen is unknown. At one boundary the junction diverges from the germline segment, which might be a read error. The entry originates in a study of cytomegalovirus exposure and HLA in healthy donors. Study as a whole: A data release that came early held approximately 85 million unique TCRs from HLA-typed donors.

Study findings and constraints: V- and J-gene trimming of TCR beta was linked (in a later analysis) to a missense DCLRE1C variant. Most CMV-associated TCR beta chains appeared HLA-restricted in a later analysis.

The germline CDR1 and CDR2 sequences are SGHNT and YYREEE (reference sequence). The CDR3 sequence is 16 residues long. This donor's file did not include a recorded CMV serostatus. The PCR contained 60 Vbeta and 13 Jbeta primers. Generated by immunoSEQ multiplex PCR, the TCRdb table keeps only in-frame clones and is missing some. The data show some 42,000 clones, with approximately 52% seen just once and 12% held by the top ten. This receptor was identified in a human donor in good health. The chain has TRBV5-4 and TRBJ2-5, with TRBD1 matching over 11 bases. Sequenced material: PBMCs. The CDR3 protein is CASSLWTGGRQEAQYF. The CDR3 region has the DNA TGTGCCAGCAGCTTGTGGACAGGGGGCAGGCAAGAGGCCCAGTACTTC.